This T cell receptor (beta chain) stems from a study of neoadjuvant anti-PD-1 for oral cavity cancer (dated by TCRdb to about 2021). For the wider study: Before undergoing curative-intent surgical resection, most patients got three to four biweekly nivolumab doses at 3 mg/kg. Patients without progression received a fourth nivolumab dose around day 43 and underwent definitive surgical resection on days 50-56. Under RECIST 1.1, patients with complete response, partial response or stable disease were classed as responders, and patients with progression were classed as non-responders. The parent correlative cohort had 12 to 13 patients and a response rate of about 35%. General study outcomes and caveats: A higher pretreatment blood Treg/Th17 ratio correlated with both higher pretreatment blood TCRbeta clonality and lower post-treatment tumor TCRbeta clonality. After neoadjuvant nivolumab, significantly higher T cell clonality (Gini index) was found within PBMCs in non-responders than in responders. Only three patients per response group were included in the TCR analyses, and the authors called for validation in larger cohorts.

Concerning this clone: Its antigen is currently not known. Base-call qualities are not available, and no considerably larger clone is one nucleotide away.

What this sample's time point label stands for: before neoadjuvant nivolumab. The patients had newly diagnosed stage II-IVA oral cavity squamous cell carcinoma and had not received any prior systemic or radiation treatment. The cohort was composed of patients with HPV-negative, locally advanced oral cavity squamous cell carcinoma. Peripheral blood mononuclear cells were analyzed directly and were not maintained or expanded in culture. Samples came from a longitudinal correlative study of a single-arm phase II trial of neoadjuvant nivolumab in oral cavity squamous cell carcinoma. Subject-matched pre- and post-treatment PBMCs and tumors from three responders and three non-responders underwent genomic DNA-based TCRbeta sequencing. Peripheral blood mononuclear cells were collected before nivolumab treatment and were collected again after treatment, at the time of surgery. The Maxwell RSC DNA from Cells kit was used to isolate genomic DNA from PBMCs.

For deep sequencing, PBMC libraries mostly used about 0.45 ug of input genomic DNA, with six replicates for each sample. The immunoSEQ hsTCRbeta kit was used to prepare TCRbeta libraries according to the manufacturer's instructions. The finished libraries were brought together in one pool at approximately 3 nM, which was then read using an Illumina NovaSeq 6000 S4 flow cell. The paper's data handling went like this. The immunoSEQ Analyzer was used for raw data preprocessing and quality control. The analysis was restricted to productive rearrangements, with each unique CDR3 amino acid sequence defining a clonotype. Using the R package tcR, the researchers computed the Gini-Simpson index as their estimate of repertoire clonality. Gini indices were compared with Student's t test, and associations with tumor size change were assessed by Pearson correlation. In TCRdb, the immuneACCESS table is reduced to in-frame sequences with V and J assigned. These tables do not hold every clone; where another copy was compared, an unresolved V gene accounts for under half, and the others remain unexplained. V and J calls and clone size follow that table, whereas D and trimming were derived from the DNA. For this sample the table gives about 6,700 clones, of which 72% were detected only once. The ten top clones hold less than 3% of the sample.

Between the V and J ends, shortened by 6 bases and 0 bases respectively, the junction contains 26 bases. Reading from cysteine to phenylalanine, the CDR3 counts 19 amino acids. CDR3 DNA only is kept here, 57 bases in frame from base 1. Based on the germline V gene (reference sequence), the CDR1 and CDR2 sequences are MNHEY and SMNVEV. The specimen comprised PBMCs, sampled before nivolumab (anti-PD-1) treatment. Recombination joined TRBV27 with TRBJ1-1; there is no confident call for the D gene. The sequence derives from a person aged 40 to 85 with oral cavity squamous cell carcinoma. CDR3 reads: CASSPTSRGIAIMNTEAFF. The nucleotide sequence is given as TGTGCCAGCAGCCCCACCTCCCGAGGGATAGCGATAATGAACACTGAAGCTTTCTTT.